This TCR beta chain was captured in a study of T cells in Graves' hyperthyroidism and ophthalmopathy. Study-level results: Blood shared most expanded thyroid clonotypes above 0.001.

Regions amplified from RNA transcripts were the TCR beta CDR3 regions. The primer set for the first-round RT-PCR of the TCR CDR3 was HTBI. TCRdb re-analysed the multiplex PCR reads in MiXCR, keeping a single row per CDR3 protein. In the table there are hundreds of thousands of distinct CDR3 sequences, roughly an eighth of which are singletons. Germline values: CDR1 MNHNS, CDR2 SASEGT. The CDR3 is 15 amino acids. The V gene end was trimmed by 5 bases and the J gene end by 0 bases; junction bases not matched to a gene: 3. On this clonotype itself: The antigen is not known.

The sequencing input was blood. J is TRBJ2-1 and V is TRBV6-1; 8 bases are a match to TRBD2. The TCR originated in a man in his fifties or sixties with Graves' ophthalmopathy. This CDR3 reads CASSKREGSYNEQFF. The CDR3 nucleotides are TGTGCCAGCAGTAAACGGGAGGGCTCCTACAATGAGCAGTTCTTC.